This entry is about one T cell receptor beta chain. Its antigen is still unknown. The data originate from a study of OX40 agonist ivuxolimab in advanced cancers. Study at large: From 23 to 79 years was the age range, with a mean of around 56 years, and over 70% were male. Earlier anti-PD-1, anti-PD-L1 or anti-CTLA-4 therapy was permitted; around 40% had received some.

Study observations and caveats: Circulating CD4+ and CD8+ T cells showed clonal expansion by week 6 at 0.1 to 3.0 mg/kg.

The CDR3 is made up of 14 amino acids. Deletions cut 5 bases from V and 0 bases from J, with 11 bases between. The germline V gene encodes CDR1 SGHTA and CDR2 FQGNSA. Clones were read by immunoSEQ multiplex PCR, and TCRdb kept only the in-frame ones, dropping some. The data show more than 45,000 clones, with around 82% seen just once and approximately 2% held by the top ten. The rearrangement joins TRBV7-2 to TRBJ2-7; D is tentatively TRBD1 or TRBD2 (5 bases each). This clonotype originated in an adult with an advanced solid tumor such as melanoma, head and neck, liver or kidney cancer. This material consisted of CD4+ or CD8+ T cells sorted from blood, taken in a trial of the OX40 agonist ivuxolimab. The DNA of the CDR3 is TGTGCCAGCAGCGCTCGGGGCGGCTCCTACGAGCAGTACTTC. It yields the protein CASSARGGSYEQYF.